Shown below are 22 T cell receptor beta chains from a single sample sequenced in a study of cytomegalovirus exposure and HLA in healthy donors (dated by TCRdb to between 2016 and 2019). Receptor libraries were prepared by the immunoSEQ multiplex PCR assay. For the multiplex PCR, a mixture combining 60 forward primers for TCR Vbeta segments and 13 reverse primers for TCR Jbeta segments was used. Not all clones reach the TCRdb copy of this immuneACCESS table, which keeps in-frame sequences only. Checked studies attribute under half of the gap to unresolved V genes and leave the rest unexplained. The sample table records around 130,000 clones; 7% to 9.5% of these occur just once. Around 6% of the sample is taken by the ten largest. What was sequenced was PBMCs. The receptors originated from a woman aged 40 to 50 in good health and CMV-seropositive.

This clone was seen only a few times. Here the CDR3 reads CASSLEGQENTEAFF. DNA of the CDR3: TGCGCCAGCAGCTTGGAAGGTCAGGAGAACACTGAAGCTTTCTTT. The rearrangement joins TRBV5-1 to TRBJ1-1; D call uncertain. The ends were cut back, 0 bases at V and 1 base at J, with 10 bases in the middle. This CDR3 has 15 amino acids. Germline CDR1 is SGHRS and CDR2 is YFSETQ. Filled out from reference TRBV5-1 and TRBJ1-1, the complete variable domain reads KAGVTQTPRYLIKTRGQQVTLSCSPISGHRSVSWYQQTPGQGLQFLFEYFSETQRNKGNFPGRFSGRQFSNSRSEMNVSTLELGDSALYLCASSLEGQENTEAFFGQGTRLTVV.

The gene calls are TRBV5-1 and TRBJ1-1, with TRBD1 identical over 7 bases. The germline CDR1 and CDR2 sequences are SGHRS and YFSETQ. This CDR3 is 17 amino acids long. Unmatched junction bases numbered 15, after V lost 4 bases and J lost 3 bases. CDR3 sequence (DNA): TGCGCCAGCAGCCGACAGGGCACTGACACTAGGGACACTGAAGCTTTCTTT. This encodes CASSRQGTDTRDTEAFF.

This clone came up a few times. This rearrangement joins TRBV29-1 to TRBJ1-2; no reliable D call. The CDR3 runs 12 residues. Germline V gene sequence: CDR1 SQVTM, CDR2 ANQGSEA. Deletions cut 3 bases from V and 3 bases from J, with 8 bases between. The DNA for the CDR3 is TGCAGCGTTGAGGGCAGAGACTATGGCTACACCTTC. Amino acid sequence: CSVEGRDYGYTF.

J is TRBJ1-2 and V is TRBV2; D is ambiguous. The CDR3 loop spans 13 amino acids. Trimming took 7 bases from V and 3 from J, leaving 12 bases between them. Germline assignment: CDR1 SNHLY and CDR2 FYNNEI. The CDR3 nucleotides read TGTGCCAGCATCCCCCCTCGGGACTATGGCTACACCTTC. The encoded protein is CASIPPRDYGYTF.

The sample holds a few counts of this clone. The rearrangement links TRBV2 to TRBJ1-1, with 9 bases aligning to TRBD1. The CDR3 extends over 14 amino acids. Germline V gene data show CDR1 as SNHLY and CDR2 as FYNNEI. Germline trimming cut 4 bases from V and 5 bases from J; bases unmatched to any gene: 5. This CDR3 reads CASSGGTGNTEAFF. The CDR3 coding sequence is TGTGCCAGCAGTGGCGGGACAGGGAATACTGAAGCTTTCTTT.

CDR3 nucleotide sequence: TGTGCCAGTAGTAGACAGCCTCAGGGGGCTAGCAATCAGCCCCAGCATTTT. Its translation is CASSRQPQGASNQPQHF. J is TRBJ1-5 and V is TRBV19; TRBD1 aligns across 8 bases. There are 17 residues in the CDR3. After removal of 4 bases from V and 0 bases from J, the junction contained 8 bases not matched to a gene. Germline CDR1 reads LNHDA; CDR2 reads SQIVND (reference sequence).

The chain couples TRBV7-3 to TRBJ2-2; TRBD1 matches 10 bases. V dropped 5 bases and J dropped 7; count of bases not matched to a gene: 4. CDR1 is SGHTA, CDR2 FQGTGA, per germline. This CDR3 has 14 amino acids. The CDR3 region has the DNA TGTGCCAGCAGCCAAGGGACAGGGGTCGGGGAGCTGTTTTTT. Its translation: CASSQGTGVGELFF.

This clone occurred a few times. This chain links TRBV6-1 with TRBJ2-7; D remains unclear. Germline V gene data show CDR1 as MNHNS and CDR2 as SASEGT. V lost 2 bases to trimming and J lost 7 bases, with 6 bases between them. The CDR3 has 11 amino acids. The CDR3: CASSETREQYF. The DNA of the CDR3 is TGTGCCAGCAGTGAAACCAGGGAGCAGTACTTC.

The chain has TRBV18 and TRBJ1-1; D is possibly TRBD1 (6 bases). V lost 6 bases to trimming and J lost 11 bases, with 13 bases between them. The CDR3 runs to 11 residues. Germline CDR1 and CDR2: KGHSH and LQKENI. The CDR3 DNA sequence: TGTGCCAGCTCTCCGAAGGGGGACGCTTTCTTT. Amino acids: CASSPKGDAFF.

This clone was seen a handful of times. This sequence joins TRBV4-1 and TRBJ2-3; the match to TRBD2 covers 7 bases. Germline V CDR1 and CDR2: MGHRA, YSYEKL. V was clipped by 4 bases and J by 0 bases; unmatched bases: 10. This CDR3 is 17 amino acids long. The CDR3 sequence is CASSRPAGGRSTDTQYF. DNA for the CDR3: TGCGCCAGCAGCCGCCCGGCCGGCGGGAGAAGCACAGATACGCAGTATTTT.

The CDR3: CASNWGSPLQPQHF. The CDR3, as DNA: TGTGCCTCAAATTGGGGCAGTCCCCTTCAGCCCCAGCATTTT. The rearrangement joins TRBV19 to TRBJ1-5; perhaps TRBD1 as D (5 bases). Germline V gives CDR1 LNHDA, CDR2 SQIVND (reference sequence). The V end was cut by 11 bases, the J end by 6 bases, with 20 bases between. The CDR3 runs to 14 residues.

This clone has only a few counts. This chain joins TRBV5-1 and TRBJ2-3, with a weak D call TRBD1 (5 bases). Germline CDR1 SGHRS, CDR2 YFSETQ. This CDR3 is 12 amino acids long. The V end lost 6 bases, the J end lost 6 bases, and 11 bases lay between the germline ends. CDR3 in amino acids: CASTLSGDTQYF. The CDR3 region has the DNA TGCGCCAGCACCCTCTCAGGGGATACGCAGTATTTT.

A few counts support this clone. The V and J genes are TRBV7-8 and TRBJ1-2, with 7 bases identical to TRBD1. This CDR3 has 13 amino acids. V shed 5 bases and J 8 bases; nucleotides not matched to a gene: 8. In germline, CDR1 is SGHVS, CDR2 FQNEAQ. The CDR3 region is CASSIDRAGGYTF. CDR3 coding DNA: TGTGCCAGCAGCATAGACAGGGCTGGAGGCTACACCTTC.

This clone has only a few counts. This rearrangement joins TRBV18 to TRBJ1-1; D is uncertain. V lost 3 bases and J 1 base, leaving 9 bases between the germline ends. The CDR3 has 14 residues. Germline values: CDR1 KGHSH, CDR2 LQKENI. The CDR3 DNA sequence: TGTGCCAGCTCACCCCGGCGGGGGAACACTGAAGCTTTCTTT. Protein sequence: CASSPRRGNTEAFF.

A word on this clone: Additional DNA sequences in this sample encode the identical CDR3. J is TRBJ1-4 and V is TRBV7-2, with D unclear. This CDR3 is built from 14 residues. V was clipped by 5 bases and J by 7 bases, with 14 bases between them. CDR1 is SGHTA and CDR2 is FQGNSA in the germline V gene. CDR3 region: CASSLLKEGEKLFF. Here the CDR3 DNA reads TGTGCCAGCAGCCTCCTAAAAGAGGGTGAAAAACTGTTTTTT.

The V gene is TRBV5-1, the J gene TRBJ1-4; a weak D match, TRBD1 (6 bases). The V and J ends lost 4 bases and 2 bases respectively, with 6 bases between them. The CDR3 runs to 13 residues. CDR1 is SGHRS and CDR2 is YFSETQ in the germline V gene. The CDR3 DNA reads TGCGCCAGCAGCGACAGGACTAATGAAAAACTGTTTTTT. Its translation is CASSDRTNEKLFF.

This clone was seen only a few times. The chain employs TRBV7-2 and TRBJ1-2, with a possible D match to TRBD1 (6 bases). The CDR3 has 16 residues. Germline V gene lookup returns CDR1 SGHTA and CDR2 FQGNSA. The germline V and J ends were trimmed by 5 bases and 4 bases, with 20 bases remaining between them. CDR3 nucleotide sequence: TGTGCCAGCAGCCTACGGGCGGGGGGCATGGCCTATGGCTACACCTTC. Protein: CASSLRAGGMAYGYTF. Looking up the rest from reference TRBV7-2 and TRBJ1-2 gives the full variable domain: GAGVSQSPSNKVTEKGKDVELRCDPISGHTALYWYRQSLGQGLEFLIYFQGNSAPDKSGLPSDRFSAERTGGSVSTLTIQRTQQEDSAVYLCASSLRAGGMAYGYTFGSGTRLTVV.

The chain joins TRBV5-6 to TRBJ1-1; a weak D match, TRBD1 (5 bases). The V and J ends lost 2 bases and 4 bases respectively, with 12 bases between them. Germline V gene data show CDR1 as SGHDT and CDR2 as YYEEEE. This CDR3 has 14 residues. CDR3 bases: TGTGCCAGCAGCTTAGACCCGGGGGGCACTGAAGCTTTCTTT. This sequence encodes CASSLDPGGTEAFF.

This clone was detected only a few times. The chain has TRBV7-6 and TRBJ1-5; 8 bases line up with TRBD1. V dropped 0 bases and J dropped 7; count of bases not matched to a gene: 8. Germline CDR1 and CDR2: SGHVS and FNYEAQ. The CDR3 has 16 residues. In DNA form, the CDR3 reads TGTGCCAGCAGCTTAGCGCCGGACAGGGACGGCCAGCCCCAGCATTTT. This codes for CASSLAPDRDGQPQHF. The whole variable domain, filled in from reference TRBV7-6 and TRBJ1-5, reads GAGVSQSPRYKVTKRGQDVALRCDPISGHVSLYWYRQALGQGPEFLTYFNYEAQQDKSGLPNDRFSAERPEGSISTLTIQRTEQRDSAMYRCASSLAPDRDGQPQHFGDGTRLSIL.

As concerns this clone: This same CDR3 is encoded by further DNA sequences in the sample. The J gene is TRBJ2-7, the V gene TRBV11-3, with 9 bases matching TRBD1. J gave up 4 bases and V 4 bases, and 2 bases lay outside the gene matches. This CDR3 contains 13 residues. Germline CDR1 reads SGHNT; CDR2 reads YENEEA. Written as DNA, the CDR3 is TGTGCCAGCAGCTCCGGACAGGGGTACGAGCAGTACTTC. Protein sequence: CASSSGQGYEQYF.

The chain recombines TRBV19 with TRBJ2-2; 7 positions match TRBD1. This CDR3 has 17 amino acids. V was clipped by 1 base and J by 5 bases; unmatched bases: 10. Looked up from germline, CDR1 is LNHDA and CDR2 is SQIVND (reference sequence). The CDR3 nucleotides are TGTGCCAGTAGTATAGTTGGTTGGGCAGGGGGTACCGGGGAGCTGTTTTTT. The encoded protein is CASSIVGWAGGTGELFF.

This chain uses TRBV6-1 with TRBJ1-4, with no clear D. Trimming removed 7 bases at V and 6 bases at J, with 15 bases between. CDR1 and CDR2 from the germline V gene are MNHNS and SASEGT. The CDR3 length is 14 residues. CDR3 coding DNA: TGTGCCAGCACCCCCGGGATTTCCTATGAAAAACTGTTTTTT. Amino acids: CASTPGISYEKLFF.